A selection of T cell receptor beta chains follows, all from one sample in a study of T cell responses to AZD1222 COVID-19 vaccine. Here immunoSEQ multiplex PCR was the method, and the copy in TCRdb shows in-frame clones only, minus some. This sample has roughly 42,000 clones, with roughly 75% found just once. Sample: peripheral blood, taken on day 0 of AZD1222 vaccination. The receptors shown here come from an adult in good health. Both conserved end residues are part of each CDR3. Each record gives: V gene, J gene, CDR3 length, D gene, clone size, CDR3 protein. A D gene is named only where the DNA matches it firmly. A clone size is listed for some rows: how often the clone was seen (once, few, many), or a class if it is expanded.

V gene: TRBV7-9
J gene: TRBJ1-1
CDR3 length: 13
D gene: TRBD1
clone size: few
CDR3 protein: CASSHGQGTEAFF

V gene: TRBV24-1
J gene: TRBJ2-1
CDR3 length: 14
D gene: -
clone size: -
CDR3 protein: CATSDFGVVNEQFF

V gene: TRBV13
J gene: TRBJ2-3
CDR3 length: 16
D gene: TRBD2
clone size: -
CDR3 protein: CASSLDDQRGADTQYF

V gene: TRBV5-6
J gene: TRBJ2-3
CDR3 length: 15
D gene: TRBD1
clone size: -
CDR3 protein: CASSFGTGPTDTQYF

V gene: TRBV27
J gene: TRBJ2-1
CDR3 length: 14
D gene: -
clone size: -
CDR3 protein: CASSLGGGYNEQFF

V gene: TRBV18
J gene: TRBJ2-1
CDR3 length: 16
D gene: -
clone size: -
CDR3 protein: CASSPRKDSTYNEQFF

V gene: TRBV28
J gene: TRBJ2-1
CDR3 length: 18
D gene: TRBD2
clone size: -
CDR3 protein: CASSSSGTSGGVANEQFF

V gene: TRBV30
J gene: TRBJ2-5
CDR3 length: 13
D gene: -
clone size: -
CDR3 protein: CAWSVRGGETQYF

V gene: TRBV28
J gene: TRBJ1-6
CDR3 length: 13
D gene: TRBD1
clone size: -
CDR3 protein: CATTTGKNSPLHF

V gene: TRBV28
J gene: TRBJ1-1
CDR3 length: 14
D gene: TRBD1
clone size: -
CDR3 protein: CASSRTGDNTEAFF